This T cell receptor (beta chain) was sequenced during a study of T cells expressing NK-cell markers. The CDR3 is 13 amino acids. TCRdb reprocessed the 5' RACE reads, keeping one entry per CDR3 protein, no DNA. This listing includes 150,000 to 180,000 distinct CDR3 sequences. General study findings and limits: A few of the donors also had these clonotypes leading their CD3+CD56-NKG2C+ fraction.

As to this clonotype: The antigen is undetermined.

The chain carries TRBV12-3 or TRBV12-4 and TRBJ1-1. The sample taken for sequencing was blood T cells: a sorted CD56 or NKG2C T cell subset, CD4+ or CD8+ T cells, or bulk PBMC T cells (not recorded which). This receptor was identified in a woman between 50 and 59 years old in good health. CDR3: CASSLAVASEAFF.